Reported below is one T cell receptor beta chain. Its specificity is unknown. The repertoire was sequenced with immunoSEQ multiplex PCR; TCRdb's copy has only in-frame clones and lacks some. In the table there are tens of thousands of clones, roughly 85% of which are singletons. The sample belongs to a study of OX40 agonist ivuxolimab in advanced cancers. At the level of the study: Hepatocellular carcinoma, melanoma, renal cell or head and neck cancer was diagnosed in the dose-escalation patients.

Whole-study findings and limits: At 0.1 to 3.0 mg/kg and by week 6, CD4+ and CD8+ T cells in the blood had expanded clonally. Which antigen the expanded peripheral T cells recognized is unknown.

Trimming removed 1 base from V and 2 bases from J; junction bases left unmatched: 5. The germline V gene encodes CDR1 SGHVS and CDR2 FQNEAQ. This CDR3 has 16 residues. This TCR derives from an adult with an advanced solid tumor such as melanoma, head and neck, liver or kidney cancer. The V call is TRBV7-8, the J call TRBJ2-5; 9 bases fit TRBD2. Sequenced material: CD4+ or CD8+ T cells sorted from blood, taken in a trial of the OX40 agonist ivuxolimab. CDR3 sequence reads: CASSLGPAGGQETQYF. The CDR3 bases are TGTGCCAGCAGCTTAGGCCCAGCGGGGGGTCAAGAGACCCAGTACTTC.